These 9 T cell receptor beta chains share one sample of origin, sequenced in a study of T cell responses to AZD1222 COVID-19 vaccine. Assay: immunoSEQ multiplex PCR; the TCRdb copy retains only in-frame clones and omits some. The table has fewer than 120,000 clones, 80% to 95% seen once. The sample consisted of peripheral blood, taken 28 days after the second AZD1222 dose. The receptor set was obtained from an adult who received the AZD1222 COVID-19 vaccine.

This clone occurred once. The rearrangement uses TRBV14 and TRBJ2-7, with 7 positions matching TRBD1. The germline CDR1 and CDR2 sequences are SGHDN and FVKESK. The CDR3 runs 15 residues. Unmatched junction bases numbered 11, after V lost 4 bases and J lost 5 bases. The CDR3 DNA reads TGTGCCAGCAGCCCCTTCGGCAGGGGGTGGGACGAGCAGTACTTC. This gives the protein CASSPFGRGWDEQYF.

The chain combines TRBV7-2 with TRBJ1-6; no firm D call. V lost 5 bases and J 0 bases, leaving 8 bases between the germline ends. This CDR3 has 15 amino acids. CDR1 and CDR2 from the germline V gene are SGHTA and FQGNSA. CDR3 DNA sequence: TGTGCCAGCAGCACATTGAGCTCCTATAATTCACCCCTCCACTTT. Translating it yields CASSTLSSYNSPLHF.

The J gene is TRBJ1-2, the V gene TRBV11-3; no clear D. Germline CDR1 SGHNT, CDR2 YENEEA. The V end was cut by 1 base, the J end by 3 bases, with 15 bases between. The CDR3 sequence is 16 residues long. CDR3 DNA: TGTGCCAGCAGCTTAGGCGGGTTGCAGGACCACTATGGCTACACCTTC. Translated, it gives CASSLGGLQDHYGYTF.

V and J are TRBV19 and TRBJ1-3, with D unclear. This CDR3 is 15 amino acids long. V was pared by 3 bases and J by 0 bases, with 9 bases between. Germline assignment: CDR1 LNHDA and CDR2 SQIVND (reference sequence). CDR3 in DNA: TGTGCCAGTAGTATTCTACAGAGCTCTGGAAACACCATATATTTT. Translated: CASSILQSSGNTIYF. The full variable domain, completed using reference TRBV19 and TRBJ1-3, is DGGITQSPKYLFRKEGQNVTLSCEQNLNHDAMYWYRQDPGQGLRLIYYSQIVNDFQKGDIAEGYSVSREKKESFPLTVTSAQKNPTAFYLCASSILQSSGNTIYFGEGSWLTVV.

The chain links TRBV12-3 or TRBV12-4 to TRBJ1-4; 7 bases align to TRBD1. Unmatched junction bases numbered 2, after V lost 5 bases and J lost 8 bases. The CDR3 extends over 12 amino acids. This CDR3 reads CASSRGQEKLFF. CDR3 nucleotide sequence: TGTGCCAGCAGTAGGGGACAGGAAAAACTGTTTTTT.

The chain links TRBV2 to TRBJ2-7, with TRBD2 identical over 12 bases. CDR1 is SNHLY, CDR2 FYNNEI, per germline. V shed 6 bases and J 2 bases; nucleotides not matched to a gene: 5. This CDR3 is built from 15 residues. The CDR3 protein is CASRVSSGGAYEQYF. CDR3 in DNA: TGTGCCAGCAGGGTATCTAGCGGGGGGGCCTACGAGCAGTACTTC.

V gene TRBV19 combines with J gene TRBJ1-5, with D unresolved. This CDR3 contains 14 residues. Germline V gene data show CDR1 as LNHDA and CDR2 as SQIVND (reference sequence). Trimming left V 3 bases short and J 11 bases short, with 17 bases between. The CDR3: CASSMWQKDGAQHF. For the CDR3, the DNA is TGTGCCAGTAGTATGTGGCAGAAGGACGGAGCCCAGCATTTT.

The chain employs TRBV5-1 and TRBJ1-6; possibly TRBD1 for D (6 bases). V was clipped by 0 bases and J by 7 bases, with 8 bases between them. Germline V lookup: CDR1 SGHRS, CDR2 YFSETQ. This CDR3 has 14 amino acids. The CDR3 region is CASSLAGQNSPLHF. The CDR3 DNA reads TGCGCCAGCAGCTTGGCCGGACAGAATTCACCCCTCCACTTT.

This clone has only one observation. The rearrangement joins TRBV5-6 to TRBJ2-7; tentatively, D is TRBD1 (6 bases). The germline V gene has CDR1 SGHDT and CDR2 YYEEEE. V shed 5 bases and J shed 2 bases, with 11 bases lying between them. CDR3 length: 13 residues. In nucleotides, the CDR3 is TGTGCCAGCAGTCGACAGGAGACCTACGAGCAGTACTTC. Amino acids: CASSRQETYEQYF.